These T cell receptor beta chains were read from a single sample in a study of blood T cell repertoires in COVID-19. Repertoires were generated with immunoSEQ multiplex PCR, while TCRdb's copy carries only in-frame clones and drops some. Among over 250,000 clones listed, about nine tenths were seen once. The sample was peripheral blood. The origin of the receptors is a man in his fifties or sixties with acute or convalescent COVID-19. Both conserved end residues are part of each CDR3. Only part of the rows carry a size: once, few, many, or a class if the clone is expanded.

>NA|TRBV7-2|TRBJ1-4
CASSLVGGKNEKLFF
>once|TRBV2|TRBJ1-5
CASQGGGNQPQHF
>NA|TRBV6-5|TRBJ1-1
CASSYGGAGNTEAFF
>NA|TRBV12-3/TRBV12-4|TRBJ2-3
CASSFLGQGAQYF
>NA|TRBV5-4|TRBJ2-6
CASSRGEGDSGANVLTF
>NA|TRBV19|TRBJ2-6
CASKDRGEGSGANVLTF
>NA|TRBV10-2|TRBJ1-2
CASSESPGVGYTF
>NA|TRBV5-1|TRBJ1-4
CASSLQPGQGNEKLFF
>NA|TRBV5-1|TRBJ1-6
CASSLEGHNPLHF
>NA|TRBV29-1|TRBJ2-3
CSPRRDTTDTQYF
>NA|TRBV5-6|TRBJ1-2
CASSLEAGDYGYTF
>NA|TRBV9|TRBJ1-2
CASSVARGGGLLGYTF
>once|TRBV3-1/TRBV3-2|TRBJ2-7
CASSSPRDRRHYEQYF
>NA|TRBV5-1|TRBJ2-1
CASSLGGPYNEQFF
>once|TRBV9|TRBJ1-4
CASSVLGAKSEKLFF
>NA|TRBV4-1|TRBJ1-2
CASSQAWDRRLDYGYTF
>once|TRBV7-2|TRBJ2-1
CASSRTSGRPNEQFF